This TCR beta chain was retrieved from a study of blood T cell repertoires in COVID-19. TCRdb's table, derived via immunoSEQ multiplex PCR, lists solely in-frame clones and lacks some. The sample consists of 250,000 to 350,000 clones, roughly nine tenths of them appearing once. This clone showed up just once. Trimming left V 5 bases short and J 2 bases short, with 9 bases between. This CDR3 is 14 amino acids long. CDR1 and CDR2 from the germline V gene are LNHDA and SQIVND (reference sequence). V gene TRBV19 combines with J gene TRBJ1-4; TRBD1 is a possible D gene (5 bases). This clonotype originated in a young woman with COVID-19, enrolled during active disease. Sequences were obtained from peripheral blood. CDR3 in DNA: TGTGCCAGTAGTGTGGACACCACTAATGAAAAACTGTTTTTT. It is translated as CASSVDTTNEKLFF.